The 30 T cell receptor beta chains presented below share a single source sample, sequenced in a study of T cells after yellow fever vaccination. TCRdb used MiXCR to reprocess the 5' RACE reads, holding one entry per CDR3 protein. The sample records about 510,000 distinct CDR3 sequences, around a fifth being singletons. Here the sequenced sample was PBMCs, taken approximately 22 days after the first yellow fever vaccination. The source is a man younger than 30 who received the YFV17D yellow fever vaccine.

This clonotype was seen only a few times. The chain recombines TRBV7-8 with TRBJ2-3; TRBD1 might be the D (5 bases). CDR3 length: 15 residues. CDR1 SGHVS and CDR2 FQNEAQ come from the germline V gene. Trimming left V 2 bases short and J 1 base short, with 10 bases between. This chain's CDR3 is CASSLKRTRTDTQYF. The CDR3 DNA follows: TGTGCCAGCAGCTTAAAACGGACACGCACAGATACGCAGTATTTT.

J is TRBJ2-2 and V is TRBV6-5, with TRBD2 matching 9 bases. Per the germline V gene, CDR1 is MNHEY and CDR2 is SVGAGI. V lost 2 bases to trimming and J lost 2 bases; unmatched junction nucleotides: 6. The CDR3 loop spans 17 amino acids. The CDR3 region is CASSYAGGLSNTGELFF. The CDR3 DNA reads as TGTGCCAGCAGTTACGCGGGGGGGCTTAGTAACACCGGGGAGCTGTTTTTT.

This clonotype showed up just a few times. The J gene is TRBJ1-5, the V gene TRBV2, with D unresolved. This CDR3 spans 15 amino acids. Trimming shortened V by 7 bases and J by 3 bases, and 16 bases separated the two germline ends. Germline V gene lookup returns CDR1 SNHLY and CDR2 FYNNEI. CDR3 protein: CASTRTVKYNQPQHF. The CDR3 coding sequence is TGTGCCAGCACCAGGACCGTAAAGTACAATCAGCCCCAGCATTTT.

The V and J genes are TRBV4-2 and TRBJ2-7; TRBD2 agrees at 7 bases. Losses at the gene ends were 4 bases for V and 7 bases for J; bases not matched to a gene: 10. The CDR3 spans 14 residues. Looked up from germline, CDR1 is LGHNA and CDR2 is YNFKEQ. The CDR3 DNA reads as TGTGCCAGCAGCCCTTCTGTCCTCGGGGGGGAGCAGTACTTC. Residues: CASSPSVLGGEQYF.

This clonotype came up many times. V and J are TRBV7-2 and TRBJ2-6; D uncertain. V lost 2 bases to trimming and J lost 3 bases, with 11 bases between them. CDR1 is SGHTA, CDR2 FQGNSA, per germline. This CDR3 is built from 16 residues. The CDR3 DNA follows: TGTGCCAGCAGCTTATTGAGTTGGGATGGGGCCAACGTCCTGACTTTC. Protein product: CASSLLSWDGANVLTF.

The chain is built from TRBV2 and TRBJ1-5, with D possibly TRBD1 on 6 matching bases. Germline V gives CDR1 SNHLY, CDR2 FYNNEI. V was clipped by 6 bases and J by 2 bases, with 14 bases between them. The CDR3 has 15 residues. In DNA form, the CDR3 reads TGTGCCAGCAGACCTAGGGGGGTAGGCAATCAGCCCCAGCATTTT. Its translation: CASRPRGVGNQPQHF.

The J gene is TRBJ1-6, the V gene TRBV4-2; D might be TRBD1 (6 bases). This CDR3 is 14 amino acids long. Per the germline V gene, CDR1 is LGHNA and CDR2 is YNFKEQ. The V and J ends lost 5 bases and 7 bases respectively, with 12 bases between them. CDR3 nucleotides: TGTGCCAGCAGCTACGGACAGAAGAATTCACCCCTCCACTTT. Its translation is CASSYGQKNSPLHF.

This clonotype was picked up a small number of times. This sequence joins TRBV6-5 and TRBJ1-6; D ambiguous. CDR1 is MNHEY, CDR2 SVGAGI, per germline. Between the trimmed V and J ends, which lost 2 bases and 3 bases, there was a span of 5 bases. The CDR3 runs to 14 residues. The DNA of the CDR3 is TGTGCCAGCAGTTACGGGGACTATAATTCACCCCTCCACTTT. Translated: CASSYGDYNSPLHF.

In this sample, this clonotype turned up a few times. The V call is TRBV7-9, the J call TRBJ1-2; D might be TRBD1 (5 bases). The CDR3 loop spans 15 amino acids. V shed 1 base and J shed 8 bases, with 17 bases lying between them. Germline-derived CDR1 and CDR2 are SEHNR and FQNEAQ (reference sequence). CDR3 sequence: CASSLEVVGGSGYTF. Written as DNA, the CDR3 is TGTGCCAGCAGCTTAGAGGTGGTCGGGGGAAGCGGCTACACCTTC.

The chain has TRBV18 and TRBJ2-7; D gene unclear. The germline V gene encodes CDR1 KGHSH and CDR2 LQKENI. This CDR3 contains 14 residues. The V end lost 4 bases, the J end lost 3 bases, and 13 bases lay between the germline ends. Written as DNA, the CDR3 is TGTGCCAGCTCACTACGAGCCGAGTTCTACGAGCAGTACTTC. This gives the protein CASSLRAEFYEQYF.

This clonotype has only a few counts. The chain combines TRBV5-1 with TRBJ2-2; D is undetermined. CDR3 length equals 15 residues. The germline gives CDR1 SGHRS, CDR2 YFSETQ. The V and J ends lost 5 bases and 0 bases respectively, with 11 bases between them. The DNA of the CDR3 is TGCGCCAGCAGGGCCGACGCCTCGAACACCGGGGAGCTGTTTTTT. The encoded protein is CASRADASNTGELFF.

This clonotype was seen a few times. The V call is TRBV7-3, the J call TRBJ2-1; D is unclear. Trimming cost V 1 base and J 2 bases, with 12 bases left between them. The CDR3 contains 16 residues. Germline CDR1 SGHTA, CDR2 FQGTGA. CDR3 region: CASSLSPYETYNEQFF. CDR3 in DNA: TGTGCCAGCAGCTTAAGCCCCTATGAGACCTACAATGAGCAGTTCTTC.

This chain joins TRBV9 and TRBJ2-5, with TRBD1 identical over 7 bases. CDR1 and CDR2 from the germline V gene are SGDLS and YYNGEE. The CDR3 consists of 14 residues. After removal of 1 base from V and 3 bases from J, the junction contained 3 bases not matched to a gene. This CDR3 is CASSVRGQEETQYF. The DNA for the CDR3 is TGTGCCAGCAGCGTAAGAGGACAGGAAGAGACCCAGTACTTC. Based on the CDR3 plus reference TRBV9 and TRBJ2-5, the full variable domain is DSGVTQTPKHLITATGQRVTLRCSPRSGDLSVYWYQQSLDQGLQFLIQYYNGEERAKGNILERFSAQQFPDLHSELNLSSLELGDSALYFCASSVRGQEETQYFGPGTRLLVL.

This chain uses TRBV9 with TRBJ1-2; D is uncertain. Trimming shortened V by 0 bases and J by 2 bases, and 8 bases separated the two germline ends. The CDR3 is 14 residues long. Germline V CDR1 and CDR2: SGDLS, YYNGEE. The CDR3 reads CASSVAPGNYGYTF. DNA of the CDR3: TGTGCCAGCAGCGTAGCTCCGGGAAACTATGGCTACACCTTC.

This clonotype was seen more than once but under ten times. The chain has TRBV7-2 and TRBJ2-6; D not certain. Per germline, CDR1 SGHTA and CDR2 FQGNSA. The CDR3 length is 15 residues. Trimming took 3 bases from V and 0 from J, leaving 6 bases between them. The CDR3 here is CASSFPYSGANVLTF. The CDR3 DNA sequence: TGTGCCAGCAGCTTTCCGTACTCTGGGGCCAACGTCCTGACTTTC.

This clonotype was seen more than once but under ten times. This chain connects TRBV6-1 to TRBJ2-7; possibly TRBD1 for D (5 bases). The germline CDR1 and CDR2 sequences are MNHNS and SASEGT. Trimming shortened V by 6 bases and J by 0 bases, and 12 bases separated the two germline ends. The CDR3 is made up of 14 amino acids. In DNA form, the CDR3 reads TGTGCCAGCAGCCCATGGACAAACTCCTACGAGCAGTACTTC. This gives the protein CASSPWTNSYEQYF.

A few counts support this clonotype. V usage is TRBV5-4 and J usage is TRBJ2-7, with no clear D. The V end was cut by 4 bases, the J end by 3 bases, with 11 bases between. CDR3 size: 13 residues. Germline lookup yields CDR1 SGHNT and CDR2 YYREEE (reference sequence). The CDR3 loop reads CASSLPDIYEQYF. CDR3 DNA: TGTGCCAGCAGCCTGCCCGACATCTACGAGCAGTACTTC.

This clonotype was detected a few times. The chain employs TRBV29-1 and TRBJ1-2; no reliable D call. V shed 5 bases and J shed 2 bases, with 12 bases lying between them. Germline V CDR1 and CDR2: SQVTM, ANQGSEA. The CDR3 has 13 amino acids. The CDR3 sequence: CSVIQGSNYGYTF. Written as DNA, the CDR3 is TGCAGCGTTATCCAAGGGTCAAACTATGGCTACACCTTC.

V is TRBV7-6 and J is TRBJ2-7; 8 bases match TRBD1. The trim removed 6 bases at V and 6 bases at J, leaving 7 bases unmatched. CDR3 size: 13 residues. CDR1 and CDR2 from the germline V gene are SGHVS and FNYEAQ. Written as DNA, the CDR3 is TGTGCCAGCAGTAGGGCAGGGGGCGGCGAGCAGTACTTC. Translating gives CASSRAGGGEQYF.

The chain links TRBV19 to TRBJ1-2, with D tentatively TRBD1 (5 bases). CDR1 and CDR2 (germline): LNHDA, SQIVND (reference sequence). Trimming cost V 6 bases and J 5 bases, with 22 bases left between them. This CDR3 has 16 amino acids. DNA for the CDR3: TGTGCCAGTAGCCATATTGTCAGGGTTGGATGGTATGGCTACACCTTC. Amino acid sequence: CASSHIVRVGWYGYTF.

This clonotype showed up just a few times. The V gene is TRBV7-9, the J gene TRBJ1-4, with 9 bases aligning to TRBD1. V trimming: 1 base; J trimming: 6 bases; junction bases outside the gene matches: 9. The CDR3 totals 17 residues. Germline V gene lookup returns CDR1 SEHNR and CDR2 FQNEAQ (reference sequence). As DNA, the CDR3 is TGTGCCAGCAGCTTAGGGTGGACCTGGACAGGGGATGAAAAACTGTTTTTT. Translating it yields CASSLGWTWTGDEKLFF.

In its sample, this clonotype was seen a few times. The CDR3 sequence is CASSTRGGAPEAFF. The CDR3 coding sequence is TGTGCCAGCAGCACCCGGGGGGGGGCTCCTGAAGCTTTCTTT. The gene calls are TRBV7-6 and TRBJ1-1, with a weak D call TRBD1 (6 bases). Germline V gives CDR1 SGHVS, CDR2 FNYEAQ. CDR3 length: 14 residues. Trimming cost V 5 bases and J 6 bases, with 16 bases left between them.

This sequence joins TRBV9 and TRBJ2-1; 9 bases are a match to TRBD1. The CDR3 is 14 residues long. Germline-derived CDR1 and CDR2 are SGDLS and YYNGEE. Trimming took 3 bases from V and 7 from J; bases not matched to a gene: 5. CDR3 in DNA: TGTGCCAGCAGCGGAACAGGGGGCTGGAATGAGCAGTTCTTC. Translated, it gives CASSGTGGWNEQFF.

This sequence joins TRBV12-3 or TRBV12-4 and TRBJ2-7; D tentatively fits TRBD1 or TRBD2 (5 bases each). This CDR3 spans 16 amino acids. V was shortened by 1 base and J by 5 bases, with 18 bases between the two germline ends. DNA of the CDR3: TGTGCCAGCAGTTTAGGGTTTTGGGGTGGGGGTGACGAGCAGTACTTC. It yields the protein CASSLGFWGGGDEQYF.

This clonotype has just a few counts. This chain joins TRBV6-2 or TRBV6-3 and TRBJ2-1, with D possibly TRBD2 on 5 matching bases. CDR3 length: 14 residues. Germline loops: CDR1 MNHEY, CDR2 SVGEGT. The V and J ends lost 6 bases and 1 base respectively, with 10 bases between them. CDR3 sequence (DNA): TGTGCCAGCAGGAGCAGCGGATCCTACAATGAGCAGTTCTTC. Protein: CASRSSGSYNEQFF.

The J gene is TRBJ2-2, the V gene TRBV28; D unclear. V lost 5 bases to trimming and J lost 4 bases, with 11 bases between them. Germline V CDR1 and CDR2: MDHEN, SYDVKM. The CDR3 runs to 14 residues. The CDR3 DNA reads TGTGCCAGCAGTCCCCTCGAGGCCACCGGGGAGCTGTTTTTT. Translation: CASSPLEATGELFF.

This chain uses TRBV4-3 with TRBJ1-4, with a tentative D call TRBD1 (5 bases). V lost 0 bases and J 7 bases, leaving 18 bases between the germline ends. Germline lookup yields CDR1 LGHNA and CDR2 YSLEER. The CDR3 has 17 residues. CDR3 bases: TGCGCCAGCAGCCAAGATCTGCGGGGGGGTACTTTTGAAAAACTGTTTTTT. Its protein is CASSQDLRGGTFEKLFF.

The chain has TRBV5-6 and TRBJ1-1; 10 bases are a match to TRBD1. Germline CDR1 SGHDT, CDR2 YYEEEE. Trimming removed 4 bases from V and 10 bases from J; junction bases left unmatched: 10. This CDR3 comprises 14 residues. The CDR3 reads CASSPNRDRGPAFF. The CDR3 coding sequence is TGTGCCAGCAGCCCAAACCGGGACAGGGGACCAGCTTTCTTT.

This clonotype was observed a handful of times. This sequence joins TRBV20-1 and TRBJ1-5, with 7 bases matching TRBD1. Trimming cost V 2 bases and J 0 bases; bases outside gene matches: 1. Germline CDR1 reads DFQATT; CDR2 reads SNEGSKA (reference sequence). The length of the CDR3 is 14 residues. CDR3 region: CSARTGDSNQPQHF. Here the CDR3 DNA reads TGCAGTGCTAGAACAGGGGATAGCAATCAGCCCCAGCATTTT.

The genes are TRBV5-1 and TRBJ1-4; tentative D call: TRBD1 (5 bases). There are 13 residues in the CDR3. Germline V gene data show CDR1 as SGHRS and CDR2 as YFSETQ. Trimming took 4 bases from V and 8 from J, leaving 12 bases between them. The DNA of the CDR3 is TGCGCCAGCAGCGAAGCCCGACAGGAAAAACTGTTTTTT. This codes for CASSEARQEKLFF.